These 12 T cell receptor beta chains came from one sample sequenced in a study of T-cell memory formation after mild COVID-19. TCRdb ran MiXCR on the 5' RACE reads and lists one entry per CDR3 protein. The sample holds 140,000 or so distinct CDR3 sequences, 6% to 7% seen once. The sample taken for sequencing was PBMCs or a T cell subset sorted from them (not recorded which). The receptors here all came from an adult woman who had mild COVID-19 (a few samples of this study predate the infection). Cell type and time point are not known.

In its sample, this clonotype was seen many times. The chain combines TRBV20-1 with TRBJ2-7, with D unresolved. The germline V gene encodes CDR1 DFQATT and CDR2 SNEGSKA (reference sequence). Trimming took off 0 bases at V and 4 bases at J, with 13 bases between the two ends. The CDR3 extends over 14 amino acids. The CDR3 DNA reads as TGCAGTGCTAGAGATCACAGTATTGGATACGAGCAGTACTTC. It yields the protein CSARDHSIGYEQYF.

The genes are TRBV12-2 and TRBJ1-5; the table's D call TRBD1 went unverified against the DNA. TRBV12-2 has pseudogene status. CDR3 length: 20 amino acids. As DNA, the CDR3 is TGTGCAAGTCGCTTTCTGGAAGAAGGACCCGGAAAGGTTAGCAATCAGCCCCAGCATTTT. Its translation is CASRFLEEGPGKVSNQPQHF.

This clonotype was seen more than once but under ten times. The rearrangement links TRBV20-1 to TRBJ2-7; D might be TRBD1 (5 bases). In germline, CDR1 is DFQATT, CDR2 SNEGSKA (reference sequence). The CDR3 sequence is 17 residues long. V dropped 1 base and J dropped 5 bases, with 24 bases sitting between them. The CDR3 DNA is TGCAGTGCTAGAGGAATCCCAGGGTCAAGACGAAGCGACGAGCAGTACTTC. Encoded protein: CSARGIPGSRRSDEQYF.

The chain carries TRBV18 and TRBJ2-1; D call uncertain. Germline CDR1 and CDR2: KGHSH and LQKENI. The CDR3 loop spans 17 amino acids. The ends were cut back, 0 bases at V and 3 bases at J, with 15 bases in the middle. The CDR3 bases are TGTGCCAGCTCACCACCGAACGGGCCTACTTTCTACAATGAGCAGTTCTTC. Translating gives CASSPPNGPTFYNEQFF.

This clonotype was seen repeatedly, ten times or more. DNA for the CDR3: TGCGCCAGCAGCATACTAGCGGGAGCCCAAGATACGCAGTATTTT. As protein: CASSILAGAQDTQYF. The chain couples TRBV5-1 to TRBJ2-3; 11 bases match TRBD2. CDR3 size: 15 residues. Germline V gene sequence: CDR1 SGHRS, CDR2 YFSETQ. The V segment lost 4 bases and the J segment 5 bases; nucleotides outside the gene matches: 6.

This sequence joins TRBV4-3 and TRBJ1-2; 9 positions match TRBD1. V shed 1 base and J 4 bases; nucleotides not matched to a gene: 4. CDR1 is LGHNA and CDR2 is YSLEER in the germline V gene. This CDR3 has 15 amino acids. The CDR3 region has the DNA TGCGCCAGCAGCCAAGCACAGGGGGCGTTCTATGGCTACACCTTC. Translated, it gives CASSQAQGAFYGYTF.

The chain couples TRBV7-8 to TRBJ2-5; 13 bases are a match to TRBD2. J lost 0 bases, V lost 1 base, and 8 bases had no gene match. Per germline, CDR1 SGHVS and CDR2 FQNEAQ. The CDR3 contains 19 residues. DNA of the CDR3: TGTGCCAGCAGCTTAGACGCGACTAGCGGGGGGAAAAACCAAGAGACCCAGTACTTC. Translating gives CASSLDATSGGKNQETQYF.

This clonotype was detected a few times. J is TRBJ2-7 and V is TRBV6-5, with 7 bases aligning to TRBD1. With V trimmed by 8 bases and J by 4 bases, 8 bases remained unmatched. Germline loops: CDR1 MNHEY, CDR2 SVGAGI. There are 13 residues in the CDR3. The CDR3 DNA is TGTGCCAGCTACAGGACAGGTACTTACGAGCAGTACTTC. Protein: CASYRTGTYEQYF.

In its sample, this clonotype was seen many times. This chain joins TRBV29-1 and TRBJ1-2; 10 nucleotides agree with TRBD1. J gave up 0 bases and V 6 bases, and 4 bases lay outside the gene matches. The germline gives CDR1 SQVTM, CDR2 ANQGSEA. The CDR3 spans 14 residues. The CDR3: CSVAGTGANYGYTF. CDR3 nucleotides: TGCAGCGTGGCCGGGACAGGGGCTAACTATGGCTACACCTTC.

V gene TRBV7-6 combines with J gene TRBJ1-4; unclear D gene. The CDR3 loop spans 12 amino acids. V was pared by 1 base and J by 12 bases, with 9 bases between. Germline V gene sequence: CDR1 SGHVS, CDR2 FNYEAQ. The CDR3 spells CASSLGPRELFF. CDR3 DNA: TGTGCCAGCAGCTTAGGTCCCCGGGAACTGTTTTTT.

The J gene is TRBJ2-5, the V gene TRBV2, with 7 bases lining up with TRBD2. This CDR3 comprises 12 residues. V trimming: 10 bases; J trimming: 7 bases; junction bases outside the gene matches: 9. Germline CDR1 and CDR2: SNHLY and FYNNEI. DNA for the CDR3: TGTGCCACCGGACTAGTCGGGGCGACCCAGTACTTC. Protein sequence: CATGLVGATQYF.

This clonotype was detected a few times. V is TRBV27 and J is TRBJ2-1; 9 bases fit TRBD1. CDR3 length: 14 residues. CDR1 and CDR2 from the germline V gene are MNHEY and SMNVEV (reference sequence). V gave up 7 bases and J gave up 15 bases; unmatched junction bases: 16. The CDR3 DNA follows: TGTGCCAGCACACCCCGGGGGACAGGGATAGTGTGGTTCTTC. This translates into CASTPRGTGIVWFF.